The clone carrying this TCR beta chain has only one observation. This sample was taken from a study of blood T cell repertoires in COVID-19. Profiled with immunoSEQ multiplex PCR; TCRdb holds only in-frame clones, not every one. The sample includes 120,000 to 150,000 clones, 65% to 85% seen only once; the top ten take 5.8%. J gave up 8 bases and V 4 bases, and 6 bases lay outside the gene matches. Germline values: CDR1 MNHEY, CDR2 SVGEGT. The CDR3 is 13 residues long. The receptor was isolated from a woman aged 50 to 65 who had been exposed to COVID-19. The chain has TRBV6-2 or TRBV6-3 and TRBJ1-2; 8 bases match TRBD1. Sample: PBMCs or T cells enriched from blood (not recorded which). CDR3 DNA sequence: TGTGCCAGCAGTTCCAGGACAGGGAAAGGCTACACCTTC. It specifies CASSSRTGKGYTF.